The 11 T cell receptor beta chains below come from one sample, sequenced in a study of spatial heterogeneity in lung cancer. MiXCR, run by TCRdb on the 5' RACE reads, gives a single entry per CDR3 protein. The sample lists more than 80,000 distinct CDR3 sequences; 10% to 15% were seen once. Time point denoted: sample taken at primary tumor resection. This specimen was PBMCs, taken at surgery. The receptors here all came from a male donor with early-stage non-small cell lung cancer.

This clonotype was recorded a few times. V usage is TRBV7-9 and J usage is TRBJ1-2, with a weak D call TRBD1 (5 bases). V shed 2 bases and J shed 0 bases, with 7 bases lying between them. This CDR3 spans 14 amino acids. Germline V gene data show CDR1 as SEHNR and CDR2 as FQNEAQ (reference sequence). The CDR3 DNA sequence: TGTGCCAGCAGCTTACAGGGAACTAACTATGGCTACACCTTC. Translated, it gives CASSLQGTNYGYTF. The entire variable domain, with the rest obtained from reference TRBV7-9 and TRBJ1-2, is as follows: DTGVSQNPRHKITKRGQNVTFRCDPISEHNRLYWYRQTLGQGPEFLTYFQNEAQLEKSRLLSDRFSAERPKGSFSTLEIQRTEQGDSAMYLCASSLQGTNYGYTFGSGTRLTVV.

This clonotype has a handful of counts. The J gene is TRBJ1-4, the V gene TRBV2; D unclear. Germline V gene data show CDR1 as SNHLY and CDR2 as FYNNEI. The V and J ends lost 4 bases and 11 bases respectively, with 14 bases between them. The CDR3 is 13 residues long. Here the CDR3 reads CASSVPTREKLFF. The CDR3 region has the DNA TGTGCCAGCAGTGTTCCAACGCGGGAGAAACTGTTTTTT.

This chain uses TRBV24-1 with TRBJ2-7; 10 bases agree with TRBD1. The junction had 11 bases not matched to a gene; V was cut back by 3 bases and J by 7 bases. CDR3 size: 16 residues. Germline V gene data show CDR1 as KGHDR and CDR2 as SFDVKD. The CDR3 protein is CATSDRAGTGEREQYF. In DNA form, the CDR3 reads TGTGCCACCAGTGATCGTGCCGGGACAGGGGAAAGGGAGCAGTACTTC.

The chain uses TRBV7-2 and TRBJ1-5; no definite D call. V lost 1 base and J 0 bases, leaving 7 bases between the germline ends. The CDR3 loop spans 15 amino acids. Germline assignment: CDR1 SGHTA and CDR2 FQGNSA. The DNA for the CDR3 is TGTGCCAGCAGCTTAGTTGCAGGTAGCAATCAGCCCCAGCATTTT. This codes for CASSLVAGSNQPQHF.

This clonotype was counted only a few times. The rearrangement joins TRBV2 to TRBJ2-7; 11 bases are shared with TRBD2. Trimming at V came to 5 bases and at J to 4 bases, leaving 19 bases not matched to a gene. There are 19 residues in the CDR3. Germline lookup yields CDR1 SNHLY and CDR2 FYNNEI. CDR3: CASSQKGLAGGSTRYEQYF. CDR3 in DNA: TGTGCCAGCAGTCAAAAGGGGCTAGCGGGAGGCTCTACGCGTTACGAGCAGTACTTC.

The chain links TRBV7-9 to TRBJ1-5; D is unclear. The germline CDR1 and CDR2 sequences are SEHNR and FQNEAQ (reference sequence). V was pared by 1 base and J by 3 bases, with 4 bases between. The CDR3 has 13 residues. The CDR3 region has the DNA TGTGCCAGCAGCTTAGGTCACAATCAGCCCCAGCATTTT. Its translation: CASSLGHNQPQHF.

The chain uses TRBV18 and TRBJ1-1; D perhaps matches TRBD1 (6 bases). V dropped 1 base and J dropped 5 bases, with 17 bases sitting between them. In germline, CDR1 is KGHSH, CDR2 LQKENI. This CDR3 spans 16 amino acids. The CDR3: CASSPRTGFAWTEAFF. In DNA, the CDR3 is TGTGCCAGCTCACCACGTACAGGGTTCGCATGGACTGAAGCTTTCTTT.

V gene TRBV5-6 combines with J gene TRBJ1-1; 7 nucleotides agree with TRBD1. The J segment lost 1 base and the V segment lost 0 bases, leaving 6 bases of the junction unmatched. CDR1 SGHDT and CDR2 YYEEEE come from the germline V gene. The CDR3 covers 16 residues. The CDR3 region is CASSLAYRGRNTEAFF. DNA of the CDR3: TGTGCCAGCAGCTTGGCTTACAGGGGAAGGAACACTGAAGCTTTCTTT.

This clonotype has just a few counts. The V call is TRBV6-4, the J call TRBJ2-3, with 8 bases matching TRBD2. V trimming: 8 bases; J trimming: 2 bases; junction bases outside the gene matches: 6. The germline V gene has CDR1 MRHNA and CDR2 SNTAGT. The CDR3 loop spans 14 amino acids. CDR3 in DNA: TGTGCCAGCGCTAAAGCGGGAGACACAGATACGCAGTATTTT. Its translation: CASAKAGDTDTQYF.

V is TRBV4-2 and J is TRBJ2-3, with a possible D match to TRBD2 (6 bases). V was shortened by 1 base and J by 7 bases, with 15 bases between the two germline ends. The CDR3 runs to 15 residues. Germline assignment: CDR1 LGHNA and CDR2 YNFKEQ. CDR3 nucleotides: TGTGCCAGCAGCCAAGGGAGGGAAGGAACTAATACGCAGTATTTT. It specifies CASSQGREGTNTQYF.

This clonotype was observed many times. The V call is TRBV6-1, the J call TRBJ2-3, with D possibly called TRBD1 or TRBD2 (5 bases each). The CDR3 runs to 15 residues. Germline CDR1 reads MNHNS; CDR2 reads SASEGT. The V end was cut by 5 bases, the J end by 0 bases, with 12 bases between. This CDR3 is CASSLGTQSTDTQYF. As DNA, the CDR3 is TGTGCCAGCAGTCTCGGGACCCAGAGCACAGATACGCAGTATTTT.